Each of the 31 T cell receptor beta chains below was sequenced from the same sample in a study of T cell clusters in autoimmune cytopenias. Multiplex touch-down PCR amplified TRB using TRB-A and TRB-B pools in one tube. Using the multiplex PCR reads, TCRdb records one entry per CDR3 protein without DNA. This table lists almost 6,000 distinct CDR3 sequences. TRB amplification used around 0.25 ug of peripheral blood genomic DNA. Specimen: peripheral blood. All receptors come from a human donor with an autoimmune cytopenia or autoimmune hepatitis (not recorded which).

V gene TRBV20-1 combines with J gene TRBJ2-5; TCRdb selects TRBD1, and the lack of DNA leaves this call unchecked. Per the germline V gene, CDR1 is DFQATT and CDR2 is SNEGSKA (reference sequence). CDR3 length: 11 residues. The CDR3 spells CSARGQSKQYF.

Judged by frequency, this clonotype is medium-sized. This chain links TRBV6-2 or TRBV6-3 with TRBJ2-2; TCRdb gives TRBD1 as the D gene, but with no DNA this cannot be confirmed. CDR1 and CDR2 from the germline V gene are MNHEY and SVGEGT. The CDR3 loop spans 14 amino acids. The chain's CDR3 is CASSPTGGPGELFF.

The chain is built from TRBV20-1 and TRBJ2-7; TCRdb outputs TRBD2, but without DNA this stays unchecked. Per germline, CDR1 DFQATT and CDR2 SNEGSKA (reference sequence). CDR3 length equals 16 residues. The CDR3 sequence is CSADIPTGLAGYEQYF.

This clonotype is called medium-sized based on its frequency. This chain links TRBV6-1 with TRBJ2-5; the TCRdb D gene call, TRBD1, has no DNA to confirm it. This CDR3 is built from 14 residues. Germline values: CDR1 MNHNS, CDR2 SASEGT. CDR3 in amino acids: CASSGRPGAETQYF.

The rearrangement joins TRBV20-1 to TRBJ2-7; without DNA, the TCRdb call of TRBD1 cannot be checked. This CDR3 is built from 14 residues. Germline V gene lookup returns CDR1 DFQATT and CDR2 SNEGSKA (reference sequence). The CDR3 sequence is CSAQGDRGSYEQYF.

V and J are TRBV6-6 and TRBJ1-2. The CDR3 is 14 residues long. CDR1 and CDR2 from the germline V gene are MNHNY and SVGAGI (reference sequence). CDR3 region: CASSTGVILEGYTF.

The chain combines TRBV12-3 or TRBV12-4 with TRBJ1-3; TCRdb gives TRBD1 as the D gene, but with no DNA this cannot be confirmed. This CDR3 has 13 residues. The CDR3 is CASSWTGGNTIYF.

According to its frequency, this clonotype is medium-sized. This sequence joins TRBV6-6 and TRBJ1-3. The CDR3 sequence is 14 residues long. Per germline, CDR1 MNHNY and CDR2 SVGAGI (reference sequence). CDR3 residues: CASLPDFSGNTIYF.

The chain has TRBV24-1 and TRBJ2-1; TCRdb proposes TRBD1, but this gene call is untestable without DNA. Per germline, CDR1 KGHDR and CDR2 SFDVKD. The CDR3 is 14 residues long. The CDR3 sequence is CATSDLRQGTEQFF.

This clonotype is identified as medium-sized (0.01 to 0.1%) from frequency. The chain couples TRBV6-2 or TRBV6-3 to TRBJ2-1. CDR3 length equals 11 residues. Per germline, CDR1 MNHEY and CDR2 SVGEGT. The CDR3 here is CASSDHVVGFF.

Frequency places this clonotype as medium-sized (0.01 to 0.1%). J is TRBJ2-7 and V is TRBV19. CDR1 and CDR2 from the germline V gene are LNHDA and SQIVND (reference sequence). CDR3 length: 13 residues. This CDR3 is CASSIGRNAEQYF.

The CDR3 loop reads CASSMGQRTYEQYF. The rearrangement uses TRBV13 and TRBJ2-7; TCRdb outputs TRBD1, but without DNA this stays unchecked. The CDR3 runs to 14 residues. Germline values: CDR1 PRHDT, CDR2 FYEKMQ (reference sequence). The full variable domain, rest sourced from reference TRBV13 and TRBJ2-7, is AAGVIQSPRHLIKEKRETATLKCYPIPRHDTVYWYQQGPGQDPQFLISFYEKMQSDKGSIPDRFSAQQFSDYHSELNMSSLELGDSALYFCASSMGQRTYEQYFGPGTRLTVT.

The rearrangement joins TRBV20-1 to TRBJ2-1; with no DNA, the TCRdb D assignment of TRBD1 cannot be verified. From germline, CDR1 is DFQATT and CDR2 SNEGSKA (reference sequence). The CDR3 is 16 residues long. Here the CDR3 reads CSARERRSGLGNEQFF.

This clonotype is labeled medium-sized (0.01 to 0.1%) based on frequency. V gene TRBV10-3 combines with J gene TRBJ2-2. The germline CDR1 and CDR2 sequences are ENHRY and SYGVKD. The CDR3 totals 11 residues. The CDR3: CATQSDGELFF.

This clonotype shows up as medium-sized by frequency. The V gene is TRBV6-5, the J gene TRBJ1-6; TCRdb's D call, TRBD1, is unchecked because there is no DNA. Germline V gives CDR1 MNHEY, CDR2 SVGAGI. This CDR3 has 14 amino acids. CDR3 region: CASSGTGLNSPLHF.

Its frequency marks this clonotype as medium-sized. J is TRBJ2-7 and V is TRBV29-1; the D gene TCRdb calls, TRBD1, cannot be checked with no DNA. Germline V gene lookup returns CDR1 SQVTM and CDR2 ANQGSEA. CDR3 length: 14 residues. CDR3 region: CSVVSDSSAYEQYF.

According to its frequency, this clonotype is medium-sized. The gene calls are TRBV7-9 and TRBJ2-3. Germline CDR1 and CDR2: SEHNR and FQNEAQ (reference sequence). The CDR3 is 13 residues long. Here the CDR3 reads CASSFGSGDTQYF.

This clonotype is called medium-sized (0.01 to 0.1%) based on its frequency. The rearrangement joins TRBV30 to TRBJ1-2; TCRdb designates TRBD1, a call that cannot be tested without DNA. The V gene's germline CDR1 is GTSNPN and CDR2 SVGIG (reference sequence). This CDR3 is 12 amino acids long. CDR3 protein: CALEVWGGGYTF.

Considering frequency, this clonotype is medium-sized. The rearrangement joins TRBV18 to TRBJ2-1; TCRdb calls TRBD1, which cannot be checked without DNA. The CDR3 is made up of 14 amino acids. Looked up from germline, CDR1 is KGHSH and CDR2 is LQKENI. CDR3 amino acids: CASSPGQEYNEQFF.

By frequency, this clonotype registers medium-sized. The rearrangement joins TRBV30 to TRBJ2-6. This CDR3 is 14 amino acids long. Germline V gene sequence: CDR1 GTSNPN, CDR2 SVGIG (reference sequence). This CDR3 reads CAWSVGSGANVLTF.

The chain links TRBV7-2 to TRBJ2-7; TCRdb's D call, TRBD2, is unchecked because there is no DNA. The germline V gene encodes CDR1 SGHTA and CDR2 FQGNSA. The CDR3 is 14 amino acids. The CDR3 loop is CASSLSAVSYEQYF.

This clonotype registers medium-sized by frequency. The gene calls are TRBV5-4 and TRBJ2-5. Germline values: CDR1 SGHNT, CDR2 YYREEE (reference sequence). CDR3 size: 13 residues. This chain's CDR3 is CASSSDIQETQYF.

In terms of frequency, this clonotype is medium-sized. The chain joins TRBV19 to TRBJ1-1; the D call from TCRdb, TRBD1, cannot be confirmed without DNA. CDR3 length equals 15 residues. CDR1 LNHDA and CDR2 SQIVND come from the germline V gene (reference sequence). The chain's CDR3 is CASSRGDRANTEAFF.

The chain carries TRBV12-3 or TRBV12-4 and TRBJ2-5; the D gene TCRdb calls, TRBD1, cannot be checked with no DNA. The length of the CDR3 is 15 residues. CDR3 sequence reads: CASSSNPGPQYGIYF.

This clonotype is identified as medium-sized (0.01 to 0.1%) from frequency. The J gene is TRBJ2-1, the V gene TRBV18. Germline V gene lookup returns CDR1 KGHSH and CDR2 LQKENI. The CDR3 extends over 15 amino acids. The chain's CDR3 is CASSPPGFGGNEQFF.

This clonotype is labeled medium-sized based on frequency. V gene TRBV30 combines with J gene TRBJ1-5; TCRdb indicates TRBD1, and absent DNA this call remains unverified. CDR1 and CDR2 (germline): GTSNPN, SVGIG (reference sequence). This CDR3 spans 14 amino acids. The CDR3 protein is CAWSRQGASQPQHF.

V and J are TRBV12-3 or TRBV12-4 and TRBJ1-1. The CDR3 has 14 residues. CDR3 loop: CASSLSQMNTEAFF.

This clonotype is classed as medium-sized by frequency. The chain combines TRBV19 with TRBJ2-5. The CDR3 sequence is 13 residues long. The germline CDR1 and CDR2 sequences are LNHDA and SQIVND (reference sequence). CDR3 region: CASMGDPRETQYF.

V and J are TRBV12-3 or TRBV12-4 and TRBJ2-3. The CDR3 loop spans 17 amino acids. The CDR3 protein is CASSLGRLNWGTDTQYF.

This chain links TRBV20-1 with TRBJ2-3; TCRdb's assignment of TRBD2 cannot be checked, as there is no DNA. The CDR3 length is 15 residues. Germline V gives CDR1 DFQATT, CDR2 SNEGSKA (reference sequence). Here the CDR3 reads CSARDWANSTDTQYF.

The chain uses TRBV12-3 or TRBV12-4 and TRBJ2-2; TCRdb's D gene call, TRBD1, goes unchecked for lack of DNA. This CDR3 contains 15 residues. CDR3 amino acids: CASSLWTPSTGELFF.